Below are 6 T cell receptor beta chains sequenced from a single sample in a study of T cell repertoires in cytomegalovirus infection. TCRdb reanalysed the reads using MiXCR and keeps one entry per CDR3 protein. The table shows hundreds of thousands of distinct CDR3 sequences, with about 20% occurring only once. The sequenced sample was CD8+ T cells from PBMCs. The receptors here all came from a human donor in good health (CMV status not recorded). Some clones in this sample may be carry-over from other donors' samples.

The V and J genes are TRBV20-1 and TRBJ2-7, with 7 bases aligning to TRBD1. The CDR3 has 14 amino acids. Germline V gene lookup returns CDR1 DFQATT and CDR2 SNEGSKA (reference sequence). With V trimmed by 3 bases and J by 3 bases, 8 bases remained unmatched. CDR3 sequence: CSARLQGPVYEQYF. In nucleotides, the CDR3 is TGCAGTGCTAGGCTACAGGGGCCAGTCTACGAGCAGTACTTC.

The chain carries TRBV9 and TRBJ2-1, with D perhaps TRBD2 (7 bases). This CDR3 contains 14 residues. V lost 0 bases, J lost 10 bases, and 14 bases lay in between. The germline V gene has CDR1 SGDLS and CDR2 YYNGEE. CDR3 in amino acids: CASSVEGGAWEQFF. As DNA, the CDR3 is TGTGCCAGCAGCGTAGAAGGGGGGGCGTGGGAGCAGTTCTTC.

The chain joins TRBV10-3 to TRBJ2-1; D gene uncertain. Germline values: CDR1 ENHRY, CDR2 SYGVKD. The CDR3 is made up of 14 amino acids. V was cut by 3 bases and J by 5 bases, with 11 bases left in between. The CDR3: CAISDIPEDNEQFF. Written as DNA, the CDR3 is TGTGCCATCAGTGACATTCCTGAAGACAATGAGCAGTTCTTC.

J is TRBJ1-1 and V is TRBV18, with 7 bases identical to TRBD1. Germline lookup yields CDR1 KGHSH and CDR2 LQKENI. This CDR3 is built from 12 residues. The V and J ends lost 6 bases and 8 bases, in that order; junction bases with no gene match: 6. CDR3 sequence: CASSSGGQEAFF. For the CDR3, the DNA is TGTGCCAGCTCGTCCGGGGGACAGGAAGCTTTCTTT.

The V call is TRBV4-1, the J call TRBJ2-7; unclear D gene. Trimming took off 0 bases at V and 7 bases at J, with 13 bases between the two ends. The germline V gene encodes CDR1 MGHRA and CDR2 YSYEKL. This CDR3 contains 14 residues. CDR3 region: CASSQERTLGEQYF. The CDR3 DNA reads TGCGCCAGCAGCCAAGAAAGGACCCTGGGGGAGCAGTACTTC.

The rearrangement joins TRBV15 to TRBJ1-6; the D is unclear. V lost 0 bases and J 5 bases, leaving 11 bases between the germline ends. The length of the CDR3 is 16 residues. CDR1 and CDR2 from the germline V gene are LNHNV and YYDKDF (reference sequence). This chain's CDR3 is CATSRDRAANNSPLHF. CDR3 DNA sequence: TGTGCCACCAGCAGAGATCGTGCTGCCAATAATTCACCCCTCCACTTT.